This T cell receptor beta chain is from a study of spatial heterogeneity in lung cancer. V lost 4 bases, J lost 4 bases, and 2 bases stayed unmatched. This CDR3 comprises 13 residues. Described time point: sample taken at primary tumor resection. TCRdb analysed the 5' RACE reads with MiXCR anew, one entry per CDR3 protein. The repertoire consists of some 97,000 distinct CDR3 sequences, with nearly 4.5% occurring once and the leading ten covering approximately 22%. Notes on the study in general: Counts of expanded intratumoral alpha and beta TCRs tracked tumor mutation counts.

This clonotype was seen at least ten times. Its antigen is not identified. The specimen comprised lung tumor tissue, sampled at surgery. The receptor's source is a male donor with early-stage non-small cell lung cancer. The V and J genes are TRBV12-3 or TRBV12-4 and TRBJ1-1, with TRBD1 matching over 8 bases. The CDR3 DNA follows: TGTGCCAGCAGTTGGACAGGGACCACTGAAGCTTTCTTT. Protein product: CASSWTGTTEAFF.